This TCR beta chain came from a study of a mutant IDH1 vaccine in newly diagnosed glioma. As for the study in general: Beginning 4-6 weeks after radiotherapy alone, or with temozolomide cycles, vaccination took place. Notes on the study in general: Overall, more than 80% of patients had vaccine-induced immune responses.

Repertoires were generated with immunoSEQ multiplex PCR, while TCRdb's copy carries only in-frame clones and drops some. Found here are about 34,000 clones, 80% to 90% of them singletons; the top ten hold around 12%. The time point is: week 47, end of study. The study gave 300 ug of mutant IDH1 20-mer peptide per vaccine dose, with topical imiquimod. Vaccination of patients was performed eight times, in weeks 1, 3, 5, 7, 11, 15, 19 and 23. Donors had new WHO grade 3 or 4 IDH1-mutant, ATRX-lost astrocytomas. Germline-derived CDR1 and CDR2 are SEHNR and FQNEAQ (reference sequence). The V end was cut by 5 bases, the J end by 3 bases, with 16 bases between. This CDR3 spans 15 amino acids. Comment on this clone: The antigen remains undetermined.

Sample: PBMCs, taken from a glioma patient whose treatment included an IDH1 peptide vaccine. This TCR derives from a woman aged 30 to 39 with glioma. The rearrangement links TRBV7-9 to TRBJ1-1; D gene unclear. Here the CDR3 reads CASSLTDWTYTEAFF. CDR3 nucleotides: TGTGCCAGCAGCCTCACGGACTGGACCTACACTGAAGCTTTCTTT.